This entry features one T cell receptor (beta chain) sequence. Blood samples, whole and unsorted for T cells, yielded the isolated total RNA. UMIs that included a 6-nucleotide sample barcode were added by template switching, which took place during cDNA synthesis. Each CDR3 protein gets one entry in TCRdb, which reprocessed the 5' RACE reads and gives no DNA. This sample contains hundreds of thousands of distinct CDR3 sequences. The V gene's germline CDR1 is SGHRS and CDR2 YFSETQ. This CDR3 is built from 16 residues. The source of the sample is a study of monozygotic twins with inflammatory bowel disease.

This TCR was recovered from a human donor with ulcerative colitis or Crohn's disease, or a healthy co-twin of an affected twin (not recorded which). The sequencing sample was made of blood. The V and J genes are TRBV5-1 and TRBJ1-1; TCRdb's assignment of TRBD1 cannot be checked, as there is no DNA. The CDR3 here is CASSLQGTDMNTEAFF. Full variable domain (remainder filled in from reference TRBV5-1 and TRBJ1-1): KAGVTQTPRYLIKTRGQQVTLSCSPISGHRSVSWYQQTPGQGLQFLFEYFSETQRNKGNFPGRFSGRQFSNSRSEMNVSTLELGDSALYLCASSLQGTDMNTEAFFGQGTRLTVV.